These 16 T cell receptor beta chains share one sample of origin, sequenced in a study of shared clonotypes between healthy human individuals. Sequenced by immunoSEQ multiplex PCR; TCRdb stores in-frame clones only, minus some. The sample lists millions of clones; 85% to 95% were seen once. The sample consisted of naive CD4+ T cells from PBMCs. Subset given: CD45RA+ positively selected. These receptor sequences come from a man aged 18 to 29 in good health. Some clones in this sample may be carry-over from other donors' samples.

V gene TRBV11-3 combines with J gene TRBJ2-2; 11 positions match TRBD2. After removal of 1 base from V and 2 bases from J, the junction contained 9 bases not matched to a gene. This CDR3 spans 19 amino acids. Germline loops: CDR1 SGHNT, CDR2 YENEEA. The CDR3 nucleotides are TGTGCCAGCAGCTTAGGCCCTATCCTAGCGGGAGGTAACACCGGGGAGCTGTTTTTT. It yields the protein CASSLGPILAGGNTGELFF.

This clone has only one observation. The chain employs TRBV6-1 and TRBJ2-7; either TRBD1 or TRBD2 may supply D (5 bases each). Germline CDR1 MNHNS, CDR2 SASEGT. V shed 1 base and J shed 13 bases, with 17 bases lying between them. The CDR3 is made up of 13 amino acids. CDR3 bases: TGTGCCAGCAGTGAAGTTCAGAGTCCTGGGGGTTACTTC. Its protein product is CASSEVQSPGGYF.

The chain is built from TRBV7-9 and TRBJ2-7; 13 bases agree with TRBD2. Germline CDR1 SEHNR, CDR2 FQNEAQ (reference sequence). J lost 4 bases, V lost 9 bases, and 9 bases had no gene match. This CDR3 has 15 amino acids. CDR3 region: CASGTSGKGSYEQYF. In DNA form, the CDR3 reads TGTGCCAGTGGGACTAGCGGGAAGGGGTCTTACGAGCAGTACTTC.

The chain has TRBV23-1 and TRBJ2-7; no definite D call. TRBV23-1 is an ORF, with its function uncertain. The V gene lost 8 bases and the J gene lost 5 bases, with 4 bases spanning the gap. There are 9 residues in the CDR3. In DNA, the CDR3 is TGCGCCAGCGGGGACGAGCAGTACTTC. Translating gives CASGDEQYF.

The chain is built from TRBV7-9 and TRBJ1-2, with TRBD1 identical over 7 bases. This CDR3 contains 16 residues. V shed 5 bases, J shed 7 bases, and the junction held 16 bases outside the gene matches. Looked up from germline, CDR1 is SEHNR and CDR2 is FQNEAQ (reference sequence). The CDR3 DNA sequence: TGTGCCAGCAGCCCCCAGGGGGGTCCCGGGGGGGGTGGCTACACCTTC. It is translated as CASSPQGGPGGGGYTF.

This chain joins TRBV27 and TRBJ1-1; no reliable D call. V lost 5 bases and J 0 bases, leaving 16 bases between the germline ends. The CDR3 has 16 amino acids. Germline assignment: CDR1 MNHEY and CDR2 SMNVEV (reference sequence). The CDR3 coding sequence is TGTGCCAGCAGTACCCGGACTAGAAACTTGAACACTGAAGCTTTCTTT. The encoded protein is CASSTRTRNLNTEAFF.

This clone showed up just once. The gene calls are TRBV4-2 and TRBJ2-5; TRBD2 matches 9 bases. Germline V gene data show CDR1 as LGHNA and CDR2 as YNFKEQ. The V segment lost 1 base and the J segment 4 bases; nucleotides outside the gene matches: 7. The CDR3 spans 16 residues. The CDR3, as DNA: TGTGCCAGCAGCCAAGGGGTAGCGGGAGTATCAGAGACCCAGTACTTC. Translated, it gives CASSQGVAGVSETQYF.

This chain connects TRBV6-5 to TRBJ2-2; D remains unclear. Germline CDR1 reads MNHEY; CDR2 reads SVGAGI. CDR3 length: 14 residues. Deletions cut 2 bases from V and 9 bases from J, with 13 bases between. The chain's CDR3 is CASSYLMTRRELFF. The CDR3 DNA is TGTGCCAGCAGTTACCTAATGACTCGGCGGGAGCTGTTTTTT.

The chain uses TRBV6-6 and TRBJ2-1, with 13 nucleotides matching TRBD2. Losses at the gene ends were 9 bases for V and 4 bases for J; bases not matched to a gene: 3. Germline V gives CDR1 MNHNY, CDR2 SVGAGI (reference sequence). CDR3 size: 14 residues. The CDR3 here is CASGLAGAYNEQFF. The CDR3 nucleotides are TGTGCCAGTGGACTAGCGGGAGCATACAATGAGCAGTTCTTC.

The chain is built from TRBV5-6 and TRBJ2-7; a weak D match, TRBD2 (6 bases). The germline gives CDR1 SGHDT, CDR2 YYEEEE. This CDR3 contains 16 residues. V lost 3 bases and J 0 bases, leaving 16 bases between the germline ends. The CDR3 bases are TGTGCCAGCAGCTCCCCCCGTAGCGGCCTCTCCTACGAGCAGTACTTC. Translated, it gives CASSSPRSGLSYEQYF.

In its sample, this clone was seen once. The chain recombines TRBV11-2 with TRBJ1-4; D is perhaps TRBD1 (6 bases). Germline V lookup: CDR1 SGHAT, CDR2 FQNNGV. V dropped 7 bases and J dropped 8 bases, with 17 bases sitting between them. The CDR3 has 14 residues. Here the CDR3 DNA reads TGTGCCAGCACTCCAGCGGGGGGCAGGGAAAAACTGTTTTTT. Translating it yields CASTPAGGREKLFF.

J is TRBJ1-1 and V is TRBV7-2, with a weak D call TRBD1 (6 bases). Deletions cut 3 bases from V and 5 bases from J, with 19 bases between. Per the germline V gene, CDR1 is SGHTA and CDR2 is FQGNSA. This CDR3 comprises 16 residues. In DNA form, the CDR3 reads TGTGCCAGCAGCTTCCAGGTCAAGGGGGGGAGGACTGAAGCTTTCTTT. Encoded protein: CASSFQVKGGRTEAFF.

The gene calls are TRBV6-4 and TRBJ2-7; D call uncertain. The CDR3 covers 14 residues. CDR1 and CDR2 from the germline V gene are MRHNA and SNTAGT. V dropped 4 bases and J dropped 5 bases, with 15 bases sitting between them. As DNA, the CDR3 is TGTGCCAGCAGTGTTACATACCCTCCCCACGAGCAGTACTTC. This sequence encodes CASSVTYPPHEQYF.

The chain couples TRBV29-1 to TRBJ1-1; 7 bases map to TRBD1. V trimming: 7 bases; J trimming: 4 bases; junction bases outside the gene matches: 9. The germline V gene encodes CDR1 SQVTM and CDR2 ANQGSEA. The CDR3 totals 13 residues. The DNA of the CDR3 is TGCAGCGCACAACAGGGGTTGGGCACTGAAGCTTTCTTT. Translation: CSAQQGLGTEAFF.

In the case of this clone: The same CDR3 arises from other DNA sequences in this sample as well. The gene calls are TRBV5-1 and TRBJ2-1; 8 bases are a match to TRBD2. This CDR3 is built from 15 residues. Germline V CDR1 and CDR2: SGHRS, YFSETQ. J was trimmed by 2 bases and V by 3 bases; bases with no gene match: 4. The CDR3 here is CASSWLAGAYNEQFF. The CDR3 nucleotides read TGCGCCAGCAGCTGGCTAGCGGGCGCCTACAATGAGCAGTTCTTC.

This rearrangement joins TRBV23-1 to TRBJ2-4; D is unresolved. Being an ORF, TRBV23-1 has a function that is uncertain. Trimming stripped 8 bases from V and 1 base from J, with 24 bases between. The CDR3 runs 18 residues. CDR3 protein: CASVLIQDSSLAKNIQYF. In nucleotides, the CDR3 is TGCGCCAGCGTACTAATACAAGACTCCTCCTTGGCCAAAAACATTCAGTACTTC.